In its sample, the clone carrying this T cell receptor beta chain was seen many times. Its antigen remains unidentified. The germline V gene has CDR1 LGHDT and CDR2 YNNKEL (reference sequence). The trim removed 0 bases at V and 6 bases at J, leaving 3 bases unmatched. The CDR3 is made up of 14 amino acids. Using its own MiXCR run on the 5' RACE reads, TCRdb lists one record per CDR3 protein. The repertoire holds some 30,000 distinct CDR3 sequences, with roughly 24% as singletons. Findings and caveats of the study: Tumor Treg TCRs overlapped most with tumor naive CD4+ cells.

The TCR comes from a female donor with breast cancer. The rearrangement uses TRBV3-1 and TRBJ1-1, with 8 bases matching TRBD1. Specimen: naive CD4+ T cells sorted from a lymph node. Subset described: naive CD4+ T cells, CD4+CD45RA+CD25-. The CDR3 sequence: CASSQDSGGAEAFF. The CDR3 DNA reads TGTGCCAGCAGCCAAGATTCAGGGGGCGCTGAAGCTTTCTTT.